The clone carrying this T cell receptor (beta chain) was counted between two and nine times. Its antigen remains unknown. This entry is derived from a study of T cell clonotyping in hematopoietic cell transplantation. Study-wide findings and caveats: Without cell sorting, CD4 versus CD8 contributions remain unresolved. At the given depth, recipient repertoires were over 95% de novo clonotypes. Graft donor and pretransplant recipient Inverse Simpson Index values predicted broader posttransplant TCR diversity.

The time point: recipient sample about 28 days before transplant, after cytoreduction. Measured with immunoSEQ multiplex PCR; TCRdb has only the in-frame clones, and not every one. The sample shows fewer than 20,000 clones, around 88% of them seen only once. Germline assignment: CDR1 SEHNR and CDR2 FQNEAQ (reference sequence). V was cut by 5 bases and J by 0 bases, with 15 bases left in between. The CDR3 spans 16 residues. V usage is TRBV7-9 and J usage is TRBJ2-3; D is uncertain. This clonotype originated in a man over 45 with acute myeloid leukemia. Some clones in this sample may be carry-over from other donors' samples. The sequenced sample was peripheral blood mononuclear cells, obtained before stem cell transplant. The CDR3 sequence is CASSPPSTPSTDTQYF. CDR3 bases: TGTGCCAGCAGCCCCCCGAGCACCCCTAGCACAGATACGCAGTATTTT.